These 17 T cell receptor beta chains share one sample of origin, sequenced in a study of blood T cells in healthy people across ages. For the second PCR, which ran for 7 to 11 cycles, a sample-barcoded 5' primer and a J-beta primer mix were used. Each CDR3 protein is one row after TCRdb ran MiXCR on the 5' RACE reads. This sample has about 720,000 distinct CDR3 sequences, with over 20% found just once. The sequencing input was blood. These receptors were collected from a man aged 70-80 years in good health.

This chain joins TRBV20-1 and TRBJ2-5; D not certain. Germline CDR1 and CDR2: DFQATT and SNEGSKA (reference sequence). The length of the CDR3 is 13 residues. V was shortened by 8 bases and J by 1 base, with 14 bases between the two germline ends. The CDR3 sequence: CSSARRSQETQYF. In nucleotides, the CDR3 is TGCAGTTCAGCTAGACGGTCCCAAGAGACCCAGTACTTC.

This clonotype was seen more than once but under ten times. The chain is built from TRBV29-1 and TRBJ1-4; TRBD1 might be the D (5 bases). This CDR3 has 12 residues. Germline CDR1 reads SQVTM; CDR2 reads ANQGSEA. Trimming removed 7 bases from V and 6 bases from J, with 12 bases in between. CDR3 loop: CSAAQADEKLFF. The CDR3 DNA reads TGCAGCGCGGCACAGGCGGATGAAAAACTGTTTTTT.

This clonotype occurred once. One junction end does not reproduce the germline sequence, and a read error may be involved. This chain links TRBV6-4 with TRBJ2-3; D could derive from TRBD1 or TRBD2 (5 bases each). The CDR3 contains 16 residues. Germline lookup yields CDR1 MRHNA and CDR2 SNTAGT. The CDR3 DNA sequence: TGTGCCAGCAGTGCCAGGGTAGCCGCTAGCACAGATACGCTGTATTTT. Residues: CASSARVAASTDTLYF.

The chain links TRBV29-1 to TRBJ1-1, with a tentative D call TRBD1 (5 bases). The CDR3 has 13 residues. Trimming left V 1 base short and J 5 bases short, with 11 bases between. Germline V gives CDR1 SQVTM, CDR2 ANQGSEA. DNA of the CDR3: TGCAGCGTTGAAGCCGGAGGGGCTACTGAAGCTTTCTTT. This codes for CSVEAGGATEAFF.

This clonotype showed up just a few times. CDR3 sequence reads: CASSQGWQILYEQYF. CDR3 in DNA: TGTGCCAGCAGCCAAGGTTGGCAGATCCTCTACGAGCAGTACTTC. The rearrangement links TRBV3-1 to TRBJ2-7; no reliable D call. CDR1 LGHDT and CDR2 YNNKEL come from the germline V gene (reference sequence). The CDR3 has 15 residues. Trimming took off 1 base at V and 3 bases at J, with 13 bases between the two ends.

This clonotype was counted only a few times. The chain combines TRBV4-1 with TRBJ1-1, with no clear D. Germline V gives CDR1 MGHRA, CDR2 YSYEKL. The V and J ends lost 0 bases and 10 bases respectively, with 9 bases between them. The CDR3 sequence is 12 residues long. Here the CDR3 DNA reads TGCGCCAGCAGCCAAGAGGTACTTCTAGCTTTCTTT. It translates to CASSQEVLLAFF.

The table lists this clonotype with a few counts. CDR3 residues: CASSFDPVNTEAFF. The CDR3 region has the DNA TGTGCCAGCAGCTTCGACCCAGTGAACACTGAAGCTTTCTTT. V usage is TRBV5-5 and J usage is TRBJ1-1; D gene ambiguous. With 2 bases removed from V and 0 bases from J, the gap between germline ends came to 8 bases. CDR1 and CDR2 from the germline V gene are SGHKS and YYEKEE (reference sequence). This CDR3 has 14 amino acids.

This clonotype has a handful of counts. In nucleotides, the CDR3 is TGTGCCAGCAGCTCCCGGGCTGGGAGCGAGACCCAGTACTTC. Its translation is CASSSRAGSETQYF. This chain connects TRBV7-7 to TRBJ2-5, with D maybe TRBD2 (5 bases). The CDR3 sequence is 14 residues long. With 4 bases removed from V and 5 bases from J, the gap between germline ends came to 14 bases. Per the germline V gene, CDR1 is SSHAT and CDR2 is FNYEAQ (reference sequence).

In this sample, this clonotype turned up a few times. The chain employs TRBV7-2 and TRBJ1-1; D remains unclear. Between the trimmed V and J ends, which lost 1 base and 6 bases, there was a span of 12 bases. CDR3 size: 14 residues. Germline lookup yields CDR1 SGHTA and CDR2 FQGNSA. As DNA, the CDR3 is TGTGCCAGCAGCTTAGTACGAGGAATCCCTGAAGCTTTCTTT. Translated, it gives CASSLVRGIPEAFF. Combining the CDR3 with reference TRBV7-2 and TRBJ1-1 gives the whole variable domain GAGVSQSPSNKVTEKGKDVELRCDPISGHTALYWYRQSLGQGLEFLIYFQGNSAPDKSGLPSDRFSAERTGGSVSTLTIQRTQQEDSAVYLCASSLVRGIPEAFFGQGTRLTVV.

V usage is TRBV5-1 and J usage is TRBJ2-5, with D tentatively TRBD2 (5 bases). The CDR3 spans 16 residues. V gave up 3 bases and J gave up 1 base, with 16 bases separating them. Germline loops: CDR1 SGHRS, CDR2 YFSETQ. The CDR3 reads CASSSDSSGFQETQYF. DNA of the CDR3: TGCGCCAGCAGCTCGGATTCGTCGGGGTTCCAAGAGACCCAGTACTTC.

This clonotype was counted between two and nine times. The chain links TRBV11-2 to TRBJ1-2, with D possibly TRBD1 on 5 matching bases. The CDR3 is made up of 14 amino acids. Trimming shortened V by 0 bases and J by 7 bases, and 12 bases separated the two germline ends. Germline V lookup: CDR1 SGHAT, CDR2 FQNNGV. CDR3 in DNA: TGTGCCAGCAGCTTAGATCTTCAGGGAAGTGGCTACACCTTC. It specifies CASSLDLQGSGYTF. The full variable domain, with the rest looked up from reference TRBV11-2 and TRBJ1-2, is EAGVAQSPRYKIIEKRQSVAFWCNPISGHATLYWYQQILGQGPKLLIQFQNNGVVDDSQLPKDRFSAERLKGVDSTLKIQPAKLEDSAVYLCASSLDLQGSGYTFGSGTRLTVV.

This chain uses TRBV2 with TRBJ1-2, with a weak D call TRBD1 (5 bases). V lost 8 bases, J lost 3 bases, and 13 bases lay in between. The CDR3 has 13 residues. Per germline, CDR1 SNHLY and CDR2 FYNNEI. CDR3 bases: TGTGCCAGCGGCCCCCGGGGGGACTATGGCTACACCTTC. This translates into CASGPRGDYGYTF. The full variable domain, in which reference TRBV2 and TRBJ1-2 provide the parts outside the CDR3, is EPEVTQTPSHQVTQMGQEVILRCVPISNHLYFYWYRQILGQKVEFLVSFYNNEISEKSEIFDDQFSVERPDGSNFTLKIRSTKLEDSAMYFCASGPRGDYGYTFGSGTRLTVV.

J is TRBJ2-3 and V is TRBV3-1; a possible D gene is TRBD1 (6 bases). Germline V gives CDR1 LGHDT, CDR2 YNNKEL (reference sequence). V lost 5 bases and J 9 bases, leaving 12 bases between the germline ends. This CDR3 is 12 amino acids long. CDR3 coding DNA: TGTGCCAGCAGCTGGACAGTTGACACGCAGTATTTT. Translating gives CASSWTVDTQYF.

The sample holds a few counts of this clonotype. The V and J genes are TRBV21-1 and TRBJ2-7; TRBD2 is the table's D call, not checked against the DNA. TRBV21-1 is recorded as a pseudogene. The CDR3 covers 15 residues. CDR3 residues: CASSPRLDSSYEQYV. The CDR3 region has the DNA TGTGCCAGCAGCCCCCGCTTGGACAGCTCCTACGAGCAGTACGTC.

J is TRBJ2-3 and V is TRBV6-1, with unresolved D. CDR1 MNHNS and CDR2 SASEGT come from the germline V gene. The CDR3 has 16 amino acids. V gave up 4 bases and J gave up 2 bases, with 16 bases separating them. This CDR3 is CASSVRLSSVTDTQYF. In DNA, the CDR3 is TGTGCCAGCAGTGTCCGGCTTTCCTCGGTCACAGATACGCAGTATTTT.

This clonotype was counted only a few times. The V and J genes are TRBV11-2 and TRBJ1-1, with 8 bases fitting TRBD1. Germline V gene sequence: CDR1 SGHAT, CDR2 FQNNGV. The junction had 6 bases not matched to a gene; V was cut back by 5 bases and J by 10 bases. This CDR3 region has 12 residues. The CDR3, as DNA: TGTGCCAGCAGCCCAAATACAGGGGGAGCTTTCTTT. It encodes CASSPNTGGAFF. Full variable domain (remainder filled in from reference TRBV11-2 and TRBJ1-1): EAGVAQSPRYKIIEKRQSVAFWCNPISGHATLYWYQQILGQGPKLLIQFQNNGVVDDSQLPKDRFSAERLKGVDSTLKIQPAKLEDSAVYLCASSPNTGGAFFGQGTRLTVV.

CDR3 amino acids: CASSRGGFVNTEAFF. The CDR3 region has the DNA TGTGCCAGCAGCCGGGGGGGCTTTGTGAACACTGAAGCTTTCTTT. The chain recombines TRBV11-2 with TRBJ1-1; D possibly corresponds to TRBD1 (6 bases). The CDR3 has 15 amino acids. V was trimmed by 5 bases and J by 0 bases, leaving 13 bases between them. Germline V CDR1 and CDR2: SGHAT, FQNNGV.